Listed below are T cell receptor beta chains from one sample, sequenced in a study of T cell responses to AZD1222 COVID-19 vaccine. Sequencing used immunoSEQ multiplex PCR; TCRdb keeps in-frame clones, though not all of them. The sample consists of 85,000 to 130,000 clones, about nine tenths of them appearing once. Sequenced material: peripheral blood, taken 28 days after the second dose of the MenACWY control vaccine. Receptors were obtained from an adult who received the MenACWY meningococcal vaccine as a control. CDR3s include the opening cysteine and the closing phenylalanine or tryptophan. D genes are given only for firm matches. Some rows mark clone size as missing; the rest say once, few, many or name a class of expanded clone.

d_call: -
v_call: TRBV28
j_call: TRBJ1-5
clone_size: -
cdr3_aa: CASNQGSRVQPQHF
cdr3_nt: TGTGCCAGCAACCAGGGGTCGAGGGTACAGCCCCAGCATTTT

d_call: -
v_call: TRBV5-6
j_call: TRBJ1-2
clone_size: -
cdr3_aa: CASGTGPYGYTF
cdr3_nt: TGTGCCAGCGGGACCGGACCCTATGGCTACACCTTC

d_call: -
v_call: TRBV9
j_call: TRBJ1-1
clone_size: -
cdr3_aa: CASSKGRGNTEAFF
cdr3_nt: TGTGCCAGCAGCAAGGGCAGGGGGAACACTGAAGCTTTCTTT

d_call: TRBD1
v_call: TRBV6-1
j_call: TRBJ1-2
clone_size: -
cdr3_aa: CASSEVQGPYGYTF
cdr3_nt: TGTGCCAGCAGTGAGGTACAGGGGCCCTATGGCTACACCTTC

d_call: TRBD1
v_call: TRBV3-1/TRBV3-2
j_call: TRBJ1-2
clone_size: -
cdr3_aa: CASSHKTGSYGYTF
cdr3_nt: TGTGCCAGCAGCCATAAGACAGGGTCCTATGGCTACACCTTC

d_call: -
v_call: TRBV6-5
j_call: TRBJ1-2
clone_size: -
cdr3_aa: CASSPQAYGYTF
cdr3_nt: TGTGCCAGCAGCCCCCAGGCCTATGGCTACACCTTC

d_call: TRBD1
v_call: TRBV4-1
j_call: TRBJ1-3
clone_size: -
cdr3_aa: CASSQDPRGRDTIYF
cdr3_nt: TGCGCCAGCAGCCAAGATCCCAGGGGGCGCGACACCATATATTTT

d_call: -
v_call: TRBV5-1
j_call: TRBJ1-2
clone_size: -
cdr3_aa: CASSKNREGYGYTF
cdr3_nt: TGCGCCAGCAGCAAGAACCGCGAGGGCTATGGCTACACCTTC

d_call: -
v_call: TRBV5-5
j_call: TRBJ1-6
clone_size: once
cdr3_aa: CASSLTGRSYNSPLHF
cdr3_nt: TGTGCCAGCAGCTTGACAGGGAGGTCCTATAATTCACCCCTCCACTTT

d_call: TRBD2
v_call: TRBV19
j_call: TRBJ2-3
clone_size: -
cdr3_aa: CASSMALLAGTDTQYF
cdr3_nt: TGTGCCAGTAGTATGGCCCTACTAGCGGGCACAGATACGCAGTATTTT

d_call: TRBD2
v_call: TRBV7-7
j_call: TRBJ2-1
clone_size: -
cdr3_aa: CASSLGTSGGVPYNEQFF
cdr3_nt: TGTGCCAGCAGCCTCGGGACTAGCGGGGGGGTCCCCTACAATGAGCAGTTCTTC

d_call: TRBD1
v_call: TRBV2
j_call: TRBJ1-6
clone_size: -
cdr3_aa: CASTRGQGSYNSPLHF
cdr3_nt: TGTGCCAGCACCAGGGGACAGGGCTCCTATAATTCACCCCTCCACTTT

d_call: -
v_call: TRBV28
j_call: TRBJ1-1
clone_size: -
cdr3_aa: CASSLIVSRGNTEAFF
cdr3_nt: TGTGCCAGCAGTTTGATCGTCAGCAGGGGGAACACTGAAGCTTTCTTT

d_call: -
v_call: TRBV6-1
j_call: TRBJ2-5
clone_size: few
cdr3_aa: CASSEEARRKTQYF
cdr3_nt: TGTGCCAGCAGTGAAGAGGCCAGGAGAAAGACCCAGTACTTC

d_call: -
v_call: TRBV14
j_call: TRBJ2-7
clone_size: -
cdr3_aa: CASSQGVREQYF
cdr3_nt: TGTGCCAGCAGCCAAGGGGTACGCGAGCAGTACTTC

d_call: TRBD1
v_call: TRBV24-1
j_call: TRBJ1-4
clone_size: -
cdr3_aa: CATSDPSGQGNEKLFF
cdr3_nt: TGTGCCACCAGTGACCCTTCGGGACAGGGTAATGAAAAACTGTTTTTT

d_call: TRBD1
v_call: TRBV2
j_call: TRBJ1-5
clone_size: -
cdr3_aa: CASSGARTGNQPQHF
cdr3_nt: TGTGCCAGCAGTGGGGCGAGGACAGGTAATCAGCCCCAGCATTTT

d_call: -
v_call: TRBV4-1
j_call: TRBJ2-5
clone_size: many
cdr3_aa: CASSQGRWGAPQETQYF
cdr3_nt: TGCGCCAGCAGCCAAGGGCGTTGGGGGGCCCCCCAAGAGACCCAGTACTTC

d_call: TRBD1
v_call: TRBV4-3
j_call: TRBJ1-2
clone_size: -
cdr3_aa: CASSQDLPDRGARVYGYTF
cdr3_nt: TGCGCCAGCAGCCAAGATCTACCGGACAGGGGAGCTCGTGTCTATGGCTACACCTTC

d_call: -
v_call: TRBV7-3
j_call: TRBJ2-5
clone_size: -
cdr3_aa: CASSLEGPRGTQYF
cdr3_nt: TGTGCCAGCAGCTTAGAGGGACCCCGAGGTACCCAGTACTTC

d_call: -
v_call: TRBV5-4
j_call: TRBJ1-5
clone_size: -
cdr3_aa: CASSLGGTGAGPQHF
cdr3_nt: TGTGCCAGCAGCTTGGGGGGGACGGGTGCAGGGCCCCAGCATTTT

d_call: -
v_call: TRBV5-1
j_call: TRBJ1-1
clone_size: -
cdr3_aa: CASRGEGNTEAFF
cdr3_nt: TGCGCCAGCAGAGGCGAGGGGAACACTGAAGCTTTCTTT

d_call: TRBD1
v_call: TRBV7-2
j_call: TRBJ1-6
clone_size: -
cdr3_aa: CASSLRDRGNSPLHF
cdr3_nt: TGTGCCAGCAGCTTAAGGGACAGGGGTAATTCACCCCTCCACTTT

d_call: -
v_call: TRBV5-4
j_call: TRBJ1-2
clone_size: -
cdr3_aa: CASSLVGTTSF
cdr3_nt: TGTGCCAGCAGCTTGGTGGGGACAACCTCCTTC